One T cell receptor beta chain is described in this entry. Its cognate antigen is unknown. This entry belongs to a study of T-cell memory formation after mild COVID-19. Study overall: TCR clusters were mostly donor specific.

Study conclusions and caveats: Clones that shrank (day 15 to 85) were balanced CD4/CD8, whereas later expanders leaned CD4+.

TCRdb fed the 5' RACE reads into MiXCR, producing one record per CDR3 protein. The sample holds 190,000 or so distinct CDR3 sequences; 20% to 25% are singletons and the top ten take under 25%. The clonotype originates from an adult woman who had mild COVID-19 (a few samples of this study predate the infection). Cell type and time point are not known. Sequenced material: PBMCs or a T cell subset sorted from them (not recorded which).

Here the CDR3 DNA reads TGTGCCAGCAGCTTAGGTATCCACCAAGAGACCCAGTACTTC. This gives the protein CASSLGIHQETQYF. This chain uses TRBV7-9 with TRBJ2-5; D remains unclear. Germline V gene lookup returns CDR1 SEHNR and CDR2 FQNEAQ (reference sequence). There are 14 residues in the CDR3. V was shortened by 1 base and J by 0 bases, with 6 bases between the two germline ends.